This T cell receptor (beta chain) was identified in a study of resident and recirculating memory T cells in vitiligo. V lost 5 bases, J lost 5 bases, and 4 bases stayed unmatched. The CDR3 loop spans 13 amino acids. Germline V lookup: CDR1 SGHVS, CDR2 FQNEAQ. Clones were sequenced by immunoSEQ multiplex PCR, and TCRdb holds only the in-frame ones, with some missing. This table holds 70,000 to 75,000 clones, 90% to 95% found once. The chain is built from TRBV7-8 and TRBJ1-1, with 8 bases that match TRBD1. The source is a male donor with vitiligo. The material sequenced was blood. For the CDR3, the DNA is TGTGCCAGCAGCGGACAGGGAGGGACTGAAGCTTTCTTT. Translated, it gives CASSGQGGTEAFF.